A single sample is the source of the 14 T cell receptor beta chains below, sequenced in a study of blood T cell repertoires in COVID-19 (dated by TCRdb to the early 2020s). Libraries were constructed by the immunoSEQ multiplex PCR assay. TCRdb holds this immuneACCESS table with in-frame rearrangements only. Some clones are missing; in checked studies, unresolved V genes explain under half, and the rest has no known cause. In this sample the table shows 95,000 to 150,000 clones, 92% of which occur a single time. The ten largest clonotypes hold about 2% of the sample. The sample was peripheral blood. All receptors derive from a man aged 45-65 years with COVID-19, enrolled during active disease.

The chain employs TRBV19 and TRBJ2-1, with a weak D call TRBD2 (5 bases). The V end lost 7 bases, the J end lost 8 bases, and 18 bases lay between the germline ends. The CDR3 runs 14 residues. Germline loops: CDR1 LNHDA, CDR2 SQIVND (reference sequence). CDR3 sequence: CASNKLAHKDEQFF. The CDR3 nucleotides read TGTGCCAGTAATAAGCTAGCCCACAAGGATGAGCAGTTCTTC.

The V call is TRBV27, the J call TRBJ2-7; TRBD1 matches at 10 bases. The CDR3 totals 16 residues. Per the germline V gene, CDR1 is MNHEY and CDR2 is SMNVEV (reference sequence). V lost 9 bases and J lost 0; bases outside the gene matches: 11. CDR3 sequence: CARPKGGTGVSYEQYV. The CDR3 coding sequence is TGTGCCAGACCCAAGGGGGGGACAGGGGTCTCCTACGAGCAGTACGTC.

The chain links TRBV19 to TRBJ1-4; D may be TRBD1 (5 bases). Germline lookup yields CDR1 LNHDA and CDR2 SQIVND (reference sequence). V lost 5 bases to trimming and J lost 2 bases, with 12 bases between them. CDR3 size: 15 residues. The CDR3: CASSPIRGTNEKLFF. The CDR3 DNA follows: TGTGCCAGTAGTCCTATCCGGGGGACTAATGAAAAACTGTTTTTT.

V usage is TRBV6-5 and J usage is TRBJ2-7; 13 positions agree with TRBD2. This CDR3 region has 15 residues. CDR1 and CDR2 from the germline V gene are MNHEY and SVGAGI. V shed 6 bases and J 3 bases; nucleotides not matched to a gene: 5. The CDR3 DNA reads TGTGCCAGCAGCCTACTAGCGGGAGGGGGCTACGAGCAGTACTTC. It translates to CASSLLAGGGYEQYF.

The genes are TRBV9 and TRBJ2-2; tentative D call: TRBD2 (6 bases). The CDR3 length is 13 residues. CDR1 and CDR2 (germline): SGDLS, YYNGEE. Deletions cut 6 bases from V and 5 bases from J, with 11 bases between. CDR3 residues: CASKEGRTGELFF. CDR3 in DNA: TGTGCCAGCAAGGAGGGGAGAACCGGGGAGCTGTTTTTT.

The gene calls are TRBV4-2 and TRBJ2-2, with TRBD1 matching 9 bases. With 0 bases clipped from V and 6 bases from J, the junction kept 11 bases outside the gene matches. Germline loops: CDR1 LGHNA, CDR2 YNFKEQ. The CDR3 sequence is 18 residues long. The CDR3 bases are TGTGCCAGCAGCCAAGATCGGCGAGGACAGGGGAGGGCCGGGGAGCTGTTTTTT. Translating gives CASSQDRRGQGRAGELFF.

This clone was seen only once. This sequence joins TRBV6-2 or TRBV6-3 and TRBJ2-7, with 12 bases fitting TRBD2. This CDR3 is built from 15 residues. The germline V gene has CDR1 MNHEY and CDR2 SVGEGT. J was trimmed by 2 bases and V by 6 bases; bases with no gene match: 5. The CDR3, as DNA: TGTGCCAGCAGCCGGACTAGCGGGAACACCTACGAGCAGTACTTC. Protein sequence: CASSRTSGNTYEQYF.

This rearrangement joins TRBV19 to TRBJ2-2; weak D call: TRBD2 (5 bases). The CDR3 is 14 amino acids. The germline V and J ends were trimmed by 7 bases and 4 bases, with 13 bases remaining between them. Germline CDR1 reads LNHDA; CDR2 reads SQIVND (reference sequence). This CDR3 reads CASKLSESTGELFF. CDR3 DNA sequence: TGTGCCAGTAAACTTAGCGAATCCACCGGGGAGCTGTTTTTT.

The rearrangement links TRBV4-1 to TRBJ1-4; D not certain. The V gene lost 0 bases and the J gene lost 8 bases, with 16 bases spanning the gap. The CDR3 extends over 16 amino acids. The germline gives CDR1 MGHRA, CDR2 YSYEKL. The CDR3 coding sequence is TGCGCCAGCAGCCAAGAGGTGTACAGCCTACCCGAAAAACTGTTTTTT. It specifies CASSQEVYSLPEKLFF.

The chain links TRBV5-4 to TRBJ1-2; 8 bases match TRBD1. CDR1 is SGHNT and CDR2 is YYREEE in the germline V gene (reference sequence). The V segment lost 5 bases and the J segment 8 bases; nucleotides outside the gene matches: 8. The CDR3 consists of 13 residues. CDR3 DNA sequence: TGTGCCAGCAGTCCTACAGGGGGGCGCGGCTACACCTTC. Its protein product is CASSPTGGRGYTF.

This chain links TRBV18 with TRBJ2-5; 9 nucleotides line up with TRBD2. Unmatched junction bases numbered 10, after V lost 6 bases and J lost 5 bases. Germline-derived CDR1 and CDR2 are KGHSH and LQKENI. This CDR3 has 15 residues. CDR3 coding DNA: TGTGCCAGCTCCCCGAATAGCGGGAGACAGGAGACCCAGTACTTC. Protein sequence: CASSPNSGRQETQYF. The whole variable domain, filled in from reference TRBV18 and TRBJ2-5, reads NAGVMQNPRHLVRRRGQEARLRCSPMKGHSHVYWYRQLPEEGLKFMVYLQKENIIDESGMPKERFSAEFPKEGPSILRIQQVVRGDSAAYFCASSPNSGRQETQYFGPGTRLLVL.

The chain couples TRBV19 to TRBJ1-1; D is perhaps TRBD1 (5 bases). The CDR3 spans 13 residues. Germline V lookup: CDR1 LNHDA, CDR2 SQIVND (reference sequence). The V end was cut by 6 bases, the J end by 0 bases, with 8 bases between. The CDR3 loop reads CASRDSLNTEAFF. CDR3 in DNA: TGTGCCAGTAGAGACAGTTTGAACACTGAAGCTTTCTTT.

V gene TRBV27 combines with J gene TRBJ2-7; 7 bases line up with TRBD2. Germline loops: CDR1 MNHEY, CDR2 SMNVEV (reference sequence). Losses at the gene ends were 1 base for V and 7 bases for J; bases not matched to a gene: 7. The CDR3 is 14 amino acids. The CDR3 region is CASSLLATAGEQYF. The CDR3 nucleotides are TGTGCCAGCAGTTTATTAGCGACAGCGGGGGAGCAGTACTTC.

In its sample, this clone was seen once. This chain connects TRBV29-1 to TRBJ1-1; D gene unclear. Trimming removed 3 bases at V and 1 base at J, with 12 bases between. The germline V gene has CDR1 SQVTM and CDR2 ANQGSEA. The CDR3 runs 14 residues. The CDR3 is CSVDAGSRNTEAFF. CDR3 nucleotides: TGCAGCGTTGACGCCGGGAGTAGGAACACTGAAGCTTTCTTT.